This record covers a single T cell receptor beta chain. The data stem from a study of control samples from healthy donors and cancer patients. The table came from immunoSEQ multiplex PCR; TCRdb's copy has only in-frame clones and leaves some out. The sample records some 140,000 clones, 85% to 95% being singletons. The sample consisted of blood. This sequence was found in a man aged 35 to 55 in good health.

For the CDR3, the DNA is TGTGCCAGTTCTCGACAGCTGAACACTGAAGCTTTCTTT. Encoded protein: CASSRQLNTEAFF. The chain joins TRBV19 to TRBJ1-1; maybe TRBD1 (5 bases). The CDR3 contains 13 residues. Trimming left V 8 bases short and J 0 bases short, with 10 bases between. From germline, CDR1 is LNHDA and CDR2 SQIVND (reference sequence).